This is a list of T cell receptor beta chains from one sample in a study of T cells in Graves' hyperthyroidism and ophthalmopathy. A single record per CDR3 protein comes from TCRdb applying MiXCR to the multiplex PCR reads. The data show over 500,000 distinct CDR3 sequences, about 15% seen once. The source material was blood. The receptors shown here come from a woman between 18 and 29 years old with Graves' ophthalmopathy. The CDR3 runs from the conserved cysteine through the conserved F or W. D genes are given only for firm matches. For some rows the clone size is stated as once, few or many, or as a class when expanded; others skip it.

V gene	clone size	J gene	D gene	CDR3 DNA	CDR3 protein
TRBV11-1	-	TRBJ2-1	TRBD2	TGTGCCAGCAGCTACCCTTGGGGCGGGAGGGCCGGGTACAATGAGCAGTTCTTC	CASSYPWGGRAGYNEQFF
TRBV4-2	many	TRBJ2-3	TRBD2	TGTGCCAGCAGCCAAGGAGGAGGGGGCACGGCTAGCGGGAGGACAGATACGCAGTATTTT	CASSQGGGGTASGRTDTQYF
TRBV13	many	TRBJ1-4	-	TGTGCCAGCAGCTTGGGTGGGAGAAAACTGTTTTTT	CASSLGGRKLFF
TRBV20-1	many	TRBJ2-7	TRBD2	TGCAGTGCTAGACTAGCGGGACCCTACGAGCAGTACTTC	CSARLAGPYEQYF
TRBV9	once	TRBJ1-1	-	TGTGCCAGCAGCCCCTCCGAGTGGGGGACTGAAGCTTTCTTT	CASSPSEWGTEAFF
TRBV20-1	many	TRBJ1-1	-	TGCAGTGCTAGAGATAAAGATACGGGCCGCACTGAAGCTTTCTTT	CSARDKDTGRTEAFF
TRBV6-5	many	TRBJ2-7	-	TGTGCCAGCAGTTACGGGACACCCGACTACGAGCAGTACTTC	CASSYGTPDYEQYF
TRBV7-2	many	TRBJ1-4	-	TGTGCCAGCAGCCACCCGGGGGACACTAATGAAAAACTGTTTTTT	CASSHPGDTNEKLFF
TRBV28	-	TRBJ2-5	-	TGTGCCAGCAGTTTTAACGCAGGGGAAGAGACCCAGTACTTC	CASSFNAGEETQYF
TRBV6-5	few	TRBJ2-1	-	TGTGCCAGCAGTTACTCGGAAAGCTCCTACAATGAGCAGTTCTTC	CASSYSESSYNEQFF
TRBV6-1	-	TRBJ1-5	TRBD1	TGTGCCAGCAGTGAAGCGTCAGGGGGCGGCCAGCCCCAGCATTTT	CASSEASGGGQPQHF
TRBV27	-	TRBJ2-1	TRBD2	TGTGCCAGCACCAATAGCGGGAGTGAGCAGTTCTTC	CASTNSGSEQFF
TRBV20-1	few	TRBJ2-7	TRBD1	TGCAGTGCTAGAGATGTTGGGACAGGCTACGAGCAGTACTTC	CSARDVGTGYEQYF